The 25 T cell receptor beta chains given below trace back to one sample, sequenced in a study of T cells in Graves' hyperthyroidism and ophthalmopathy. Researchers amplified the TCR beta CDR3 regions from RNA transcripts. Initially, a first-round RT-PCR of the TCR CDR3 employed the HTBI primer set. TCRdb independently ran MiXCR on the multiplex PCR reads; one entry per CDR3 protein. The repertoire includes a few hundred thousand distinct CDR3 sequences, 15% to 17% of them detected once, and around 7.8% sits in the top ten. Input material: blood. The receptors stem from a woman in her 30s with Graves' hyperthyroidism.

This clonotype was seen a handful of times. The chain couples TRBV7-9 to TRBJ2-2; D is unclear. There are 16 residues in the CDR3. V was cut by 2 bases and J by 0 bases, with 10 bases left in between. Germline CDR1 and CDR2: SEHNR and FQNEAQ (reference sequence). CDR3 sequence: CASSLSVTTNTGELFF. The CDR3 nucleotides are TGTGCCAGCAGCTTATCCGTGACAACGAACACCGGGGAGCTGTTTTTT.

In this sample, this clonotype turned up many times. V is TRBV30 and J is TRBJ2-1; D call uncertain. The length of the CDR3 is 12 residues. Germline CDR1 reads GTSNPN; CDR2 reads SVGIG (reference sequence). The V end lost 2 bases, the J end lost 8 bases, and 10 bases lay between the germline ends. The CDR3 loop is CAWSKESDEQFF. The CDR3 nucleotides are TGTGCCTGGAGTAAAGAGTCGGATGAGCAGTTCTTC.

The rearrangement joins TRBV5-1 to TRBJ2-7, with unresolved D. Germline lookup yields CDR1 SGHRS and CDR2 YFSETQ. CDR3 length: 15 residues. The V and J ends lost 2 bases and 6 bases respectively, with 18 bases between them. In nucleotides, the CDR3 is TGCGCCAGCAGCTTAGATGGGCCTAAAGCTGGCGAGCAGTACTTC. Protein: CASSLDGPKAGEQYF. Full variable domain (remainder filled in from reference TRBV5-1 and TRBJ2-7): KAGVTQTPRYLIKTRGQQVTLSCSPISGHRSVSWYQQTPGQGLQFLFEYFSETQRNKGNFPGRFSGRQFSNSRSEMNVSTLELGDSALYLCASSLDGPKAGEQYFGPGTRLTVT.

The chain carries TRBV28 and TRBJ1-3; tentatively, D is TRBD1 (5 bases). Germline-derived CDR1 and CDR2 are MDHEN and SYDVKM. The CDR3 runs 13 residues. V lost 5 bases and J lost 3, with 8 bases in between. The CDR3 region is CASSGQDGNTIYF. CDR3 coding DNA: TGTGCCAGCAGTGGACAAGATGGAAACACCATATATTTT.

A few counts support this clonotype. The CDR3 here is CAISGTGTENTGELFF. Here the CDR3 DNA reads TGTGCCATCAGTGGGACAGGGACCGAGAACACCGGGGAGCTGTTTTTT. The genes are TRBV10-3 and TRBJ2-2; 8 bases are shared with TRBD1. CDR3 length: 16 amino acids. The germline V gene has CDR1 ENHRY and CDR2 SYGVKD. The junction had 5 bases not matched to a gene; V was cut back by 4 bases and J by 1 base.

The sample holds a few counts of this clonotype. This chain joins TRBV5-1 and TRBJ2-1; D is unclear. Germline lookup yields CDR1 SGHRS and CDR2 YFSETQ. The CDR3 spans 14 residues. The germline V and J ends were trimmed by 5 bases and 5 bases, with 14 bases remaining between them. The CDR3 region is CASSKRNRDNEQFF. Here the CDR3 DNA reads TGCGCCAGCAGTAAAAGAAACCGGGACAATGAGCAGTTCTTC.

This clonotype appeared once. One end of the junction does not line up with germline, which may come from a read error. V is TRBV10-1 and J is TRBJ2-1; D might be TRBD2 (5 bases). CDR1 and CDR2 from the germline V gene are WNHNN and SYGVQD (reference sequence). This CDR3 has 14 amino acids. For the CDR3, the DNA is TGCGCCAGCAGTGTCGGTGGGAGTAACAATGAGCGGTTCTTC. Protein: CASSVGGSNNERFF.

This clonotype has more than one count but fewer than ten. The chain recombines TRBV15 with TRBJ2-1; 13 nucleotides match TRBD2. The CDR3 totals 21 residues. Losses at the gene ends were 5 bases for V and 0 bases for J; bases not matched to a gene: 16. The germline CDR1 and CDR2 sequences are LNHNV and YYDKDF (reference sequence). This CDR3 reads CATSSMSPGLAGISSYNEQFF. The CDR3 DNA sequence: TGTGCCACCAGCTCAATGAGTCCGGGACTAGCGGGGATTAGCTCCTACAATGAGCAGTTCTTC.

This clonotype was recorded at least ten times. This chain joins TRBV28 and TRBJ2-4, with 7 bases fitting TRBD1. V was clipped by 3 bases and J by 1 base; unmatched bases: 18. The CDR3 contains 20 residues. Germline CDR1 reads MDHEN; CDR2 reads SYDVKM. The CDR3 DNA reads TGTGCCAGCAGTTTCAGTCCGGGACAGTTTTCTGGTGCGGCCAAAAACATTCAGTACTTC. The encoded protein is CASSFSPGQFSGAAKNIQYF.

At least ten counts were recorded for this clonotype. The V gene is TRBV3-1, the J gene TRBJ2-7; D gene uncertain. Trimming took off 0 bases at V and 0 bases at J, with 9 bases between the two ends. Germline assignment: CDR1 LGHDT and CDR2 YNNKEL (reference sequence). The CDR3 has 15 amino acids. The CDR3 DNA reads TGTGCCAGCAGCCAAGAGTTGGAAATCTCCTACGAGCAGTACTTC. It translates to CASSQELEISYEQYF.

The chain recombines TRBV4-3 with TRBJ2-7, with TRBD1 matching 8 bases. The CDR3 has 16 amino acids. J gave up 1 base and V 0 bases, and 5 bases lay outside the gene matches. Germline V gene sequence: CDR1 LGHNA, CDR2 YSLEER. The CDR3 is CASSQDGTGDSYEQYF. CDR3 bases: TGCGCCAGCAGCCAAGACGGGACAGGCGATTCCTACGAGCAGTACTTC.

The CDR3 reads CASSQDEGVGTEAFF. In DNA, the CDR3 is TGCGCCAGCAGCCAAGATGAAGGGGTGGGCACTGAAGCTTTCTTT. This chain links TRBV4-1 with TRBJ1-1; a weak D match, TRBD1 (5 bases). The germline gives CDR1 MGHRA, CDR2 YSYEKL. Trimming left V 0 bases short and J 4 bases short, with 12 bases between. CDR3 length equals 15 residues.

Ten or more counts support this clonotype. The V call is TRBV20-1, the J call TRBJ1-1; D is ambiguous. The V end was cut by 1 base, the J end by 0 bases, with 6 bases between. Germline V gives CDR1 DFQATT, CDR2 SNEGSKA (reference sequence). The CDR3 contains 13 residues. CDR3 bases: TGCAGTGCTAGAGGACGGATGAACACTGAAGCTTTCTTT. It is translated as CSARGRMNTEAFF.

The table lists this clonotype with many counts. The V and J genes are TRBV18 and TRBJ1-5, with 7 bases fitting TRBD1. V shed 5 bases, J shed 7 bases, and the junction held 11 bases outside the gene matches. Germline V CDR1 and CDR2: KGHSH, LQKENI. The CDR3 totals 15 residues. CDR3 loop: CASSGTQGESQPQHF. CDR3 coding DNA: TGTGCCAGCTCAGGCACCCAGGGGGAAAGCCAGCCCCAGCATTTT.

This clonotype was seen ten or more times. The chain has TRBV9 and TRBJ2-3; unclear D gene. CDR1 is SGDLS, CDR2 YYNGEE, per germline. This CDR3 is built from 15 residues. Between the trimmed V and J ends, which lost 0 bases and 4 bases, there was a span of 12 bases. Here the CDR3 DNA reads TGTGCCAGCAGCGTAGACCACGGGCTCCCAGATACGCAGTATTTT. Protein: CASSVDHGLPDTQYF.

The chain uses TRBV2 and TRBJ2-7; TRBD1 matches at 7 bases. The CDR3 has 13 amino acids. The V segment lost 6 bases and the J segment 6 bases; nucleotides outside the gene matches: 8. Germline CDR1 and CDR2: SNHLY and FYNNEI. The CDR3 loop reads CASSLQGTAEQYF. The CDR3 nucleotides read TGTGCCAGCAGCCTACAGGGGACGGCCGAGCAGTACTTC.

The rearrangement links TRBV19 to TRBJ2-3, with TRBD2 identical over 8 bases. Unmatched junction bases numbered 10, after V lost 5 bases and J lost 0 bases. CDR1 is LNHDA, CDR2 SQIVND, per germline (reference sequence). This CDR3 region has 17 residues. The CDR3 loop is CASSRGLAGPSTDTQYF. The CDR3 bases are TGTGCCAGTAGTCGGGGGTTAGCGGGGCCTAGCACAGATACGCAGTATTTT.

The sample holds a few counts of this clonotype. The chain combines TRBV12-5 with TRBJ2-3; TRBD2 agrees at 8 bases. CDR1 is LGHNT and CDR2 is FRNRAP in the germline V gene. The ends lost 0 bases at V and 6 bases at J; junction bases unmatched: 8. This CDR3 has 16 residues. CDR3 sequence reads: CASGLVLSGGGDTQYF. In DNA form, the CDR3 reads TGTGCTAGTGGTTTGGTACTAAGCGGGGGAGGTGATACGCAGTATTTT.

This clonotype was counted ten times or more. The chain joins TRBV5-1 to TRBJ2-1; 12 bases fit TRBD2. The CDR3 length is 17 residues. The V segment lost 4 bases and the J segment 2 bases; nucleotides outside the gene matches: 7. From germline, CDR1 is SGHRS and CDR2 YFSETQ. CDR3 amino acids: CASSPRLAGATYNEQFF. The CDR3 DNA is TGCGCCAGCAGCCCCAGACTAGCGGGAGCGACCTACAATGAGCAGTTCTTC.

This clonotype occurred a few times. The CDR3 reads CASSWGPIAGELNEQFF. Here the CDR3 DNA reads TGTGCCAGCAGCTGGGGCCCTATAGCGGGGGAACTCAATGAGCAGTTCTTC. This sequence joins TRBV7-2 and TRBJ2-1; 9 bases are shared with TRBD2. Losses at the gene ends were 4 bases for V and 6 bases for J; bases not matched to a gene: 13. The CDR3 is 17 residues long. Germline CDR1 SGHTA, CDR2 FQGNSA.

The chain combines TRBV20-1 with TRBJ2-2, with 8 bases aligning to TRBD2. Germline lookup yields CDR1 DFQATT and CDR2 SNEGSKA (reference sequence). CDR3 length: 13 residues. The trim removed 5 bases at V and 6 bases at J, leaving 5 bases unmatched. The CDR3 nucleotides read TGCAGTGCTCTGGGACTAGGGGCCGGGGAGCTGTTTTTT. Protein: CSALGLGAGELFF.

This clonotype was picked up many times. The CDR3, as DNA: TGTGCCAGCAGTAGACAGGGGGCGCTCTCAGATACGCAGTATTTT. This sequence encodes CASSRQGALSDTQYF. The chain recombines TRBV7-9 with TRBJ2-3; TRBD1 matches at 10 bases. The V gene end was trimmed by 6 bases and the J gene end by 4 bases; junction bases not matched to a gene: 7. This CDR3 has 15 amino acids. Per the germline V gene, CDR1 is SEHNR and CDR2 is FQNEAQ (reference sequence).

Ten or more counts support this clonotype. This chain joins TRBV6-5 and TRBJ1-4, with D uncertain. The CDR3 is 13 amino acids. Germline CDR1 is MNHEY and CDR2 is SVGAGI. The ends were cut back, 2 bases at V and 5 bases at J, with 6 bases in the middle. In DNA form, the CDR3 reads TGTGCCAGCAGTTACAGGTTGAATGAAAAACTGTTTTTT. It is translated as CASSYRLNEKLFF.

The sample holds many counts of this clonotype. The chain uses TRBV20-1 and TRBJ2-7; D is perhaps TRBD2 (6 bases). CDR3 length: 15 residues. Germline V gene lookup returns CDR1 DFQATT and CDR2 SNEGSKA (reference sequence). Trimming pared 2 bases from V and 1 base from J, leaving 15 bases between. The CDR3 bases are TGCAGTGCTAGATCATTGGCTAGCGAATCCTACGAGCAGTACTTC. Protein product: CSARSLASESYEQYF.

This clonotype has at least ten counts. This chain uses TRBV2 with TRBJ1-1, with D hard to call. The V gene lost 6 bases and the J gene lost 4 bases, with 18 bases spanning the gap. CDR3 length equals 15 residues. Germline V lookup: CDR1 SNHLY, CDR2 FYNNEI. Here the CDR3 DNA reads TGTGCCAGCAGCTCGACATTCTGGGCGAGCACTGAAGCTTTCTTT. Translation: CASSSTFWASTEAFF.